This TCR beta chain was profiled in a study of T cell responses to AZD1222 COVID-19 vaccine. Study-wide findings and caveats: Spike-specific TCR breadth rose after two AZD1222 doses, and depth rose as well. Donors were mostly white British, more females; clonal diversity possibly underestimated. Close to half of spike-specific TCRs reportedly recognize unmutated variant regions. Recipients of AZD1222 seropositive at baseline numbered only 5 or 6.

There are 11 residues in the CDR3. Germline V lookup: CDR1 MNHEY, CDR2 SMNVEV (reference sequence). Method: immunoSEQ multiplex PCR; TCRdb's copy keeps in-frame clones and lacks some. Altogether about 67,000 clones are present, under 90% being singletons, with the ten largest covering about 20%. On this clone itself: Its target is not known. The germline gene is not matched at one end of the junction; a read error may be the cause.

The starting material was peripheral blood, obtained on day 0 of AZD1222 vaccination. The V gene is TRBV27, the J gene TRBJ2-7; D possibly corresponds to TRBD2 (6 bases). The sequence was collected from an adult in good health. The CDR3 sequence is CASREGFHIFF. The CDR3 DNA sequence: TGTGCCAGCAGGGAGGGGTTCCATATATTCTTC.